This TCR beta chain was identified in a study of blood T cell repertoires in COVID-19. As for the study in general: Acute and convalescent COVID-19 samples came from the United States, Italy and Spain. Nucleic acid was either cDNA or gDNA, and it came from T cells, B-cell-depleted T cells, or PBMCs.

Germline lookup yields CDR1 ENHRY and CDR2 SYGVKD. The CDR3 sequence is 13 residues long. V was clipped by 10 bases and J by 5 bases; unmatched bases: 4. Authors' methods: Nucleated cell number was recorded as an estimate derived from reference gene primer amplification. Libraries were prepared by immunoSEQ multiplex PCR; TCRdb keeps only in-frame clonotypes and omits some of them. That table supplies the V and J calls and clone size; D and trimming were determined from the DNA. The sample includes fewer than 200,000 clones, about 88% of them seen just once. Seattle patient enrollment occurred during active infection, with longitudinal follow-up thereafter.

The receptor was derived from a woman in her fifties or sixties with COVID-19, enrolled during active disease. Sample: peripheral blood. V is TRBV10-3 and J is TRBJ2-1, with 11 bases that match TRBD2. This CDR3 reads CASGLAGHNEQFF. The DNA of the CDR3 is TGTGCCAGCGGACTAGCGGGCCACAATGAGCAGTTCTTC.